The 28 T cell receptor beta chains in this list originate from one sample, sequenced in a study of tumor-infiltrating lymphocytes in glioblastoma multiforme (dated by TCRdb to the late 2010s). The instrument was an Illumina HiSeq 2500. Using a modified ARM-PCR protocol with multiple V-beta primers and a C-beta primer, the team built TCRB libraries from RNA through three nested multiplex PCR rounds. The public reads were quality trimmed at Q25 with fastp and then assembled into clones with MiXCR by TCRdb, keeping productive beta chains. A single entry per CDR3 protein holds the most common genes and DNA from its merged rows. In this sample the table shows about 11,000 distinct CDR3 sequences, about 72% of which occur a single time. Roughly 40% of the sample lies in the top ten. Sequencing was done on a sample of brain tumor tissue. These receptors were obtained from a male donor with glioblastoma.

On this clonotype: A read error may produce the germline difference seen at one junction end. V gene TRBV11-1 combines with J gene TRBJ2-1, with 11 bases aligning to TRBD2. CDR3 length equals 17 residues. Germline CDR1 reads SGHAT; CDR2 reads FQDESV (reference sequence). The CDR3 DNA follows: TGTGCCAGCAGCCAATTGCTACCTAGCGGGGGGTCGAATGAGCAGTTCTTT. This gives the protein CASSQLLPSGGSNEQFF.

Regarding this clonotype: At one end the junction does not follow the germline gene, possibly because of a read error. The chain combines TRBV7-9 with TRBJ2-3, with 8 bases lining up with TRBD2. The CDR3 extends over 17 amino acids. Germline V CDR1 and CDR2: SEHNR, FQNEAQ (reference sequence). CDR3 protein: CASRLTEGLVGTDAQYF. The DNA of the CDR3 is TGCGCCAGCAGATTAACGGAGGGACTAGTAGGCACAGATGCGCAGTATTTT.

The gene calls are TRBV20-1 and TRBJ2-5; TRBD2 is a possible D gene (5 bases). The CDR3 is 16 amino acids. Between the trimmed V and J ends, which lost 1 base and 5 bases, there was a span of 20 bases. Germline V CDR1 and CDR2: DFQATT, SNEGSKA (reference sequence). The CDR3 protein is CSARVPSTGSGETQYF. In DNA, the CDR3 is TGCAGTGCTAGAGTCCCCTCGACTGGGTCGGGGGAGACCCAGTACTTC.

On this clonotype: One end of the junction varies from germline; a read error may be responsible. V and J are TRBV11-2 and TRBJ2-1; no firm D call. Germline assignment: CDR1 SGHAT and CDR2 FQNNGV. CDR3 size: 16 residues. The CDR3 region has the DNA TGTGCCGGCAGCTTACTTCGCTATCCGGATTACAATGAGCAGTTCTTC. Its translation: CAGSLLRYPDYNEQFF.

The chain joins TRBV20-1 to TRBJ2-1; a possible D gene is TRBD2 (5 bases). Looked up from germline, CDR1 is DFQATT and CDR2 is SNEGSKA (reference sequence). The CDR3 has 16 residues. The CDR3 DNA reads TGCACTGCCAGCCCCGGGGAACTAATGGGTAACTATGAGCAGTTCTTC. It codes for CTASPGELMGNYEQFF.

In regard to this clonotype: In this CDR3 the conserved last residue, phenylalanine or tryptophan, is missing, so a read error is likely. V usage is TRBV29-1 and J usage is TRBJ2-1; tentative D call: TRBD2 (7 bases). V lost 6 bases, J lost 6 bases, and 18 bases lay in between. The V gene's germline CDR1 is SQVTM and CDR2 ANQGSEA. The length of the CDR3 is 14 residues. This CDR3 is CSVGGRQGGNEQFV. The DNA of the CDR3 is TGCAGCGTCGGGGGGCGGCAGGGTGGCAATGAGCAGTTCGTC.

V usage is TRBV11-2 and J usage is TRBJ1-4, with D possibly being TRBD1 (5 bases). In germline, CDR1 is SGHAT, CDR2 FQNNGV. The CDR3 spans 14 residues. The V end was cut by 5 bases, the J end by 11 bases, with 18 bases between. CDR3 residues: CASSPGSGGGKLFF. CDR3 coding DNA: TGTGCCAGCAGCCCCGGAAGTGGGGGGGGGAAACTGTTTTTT.

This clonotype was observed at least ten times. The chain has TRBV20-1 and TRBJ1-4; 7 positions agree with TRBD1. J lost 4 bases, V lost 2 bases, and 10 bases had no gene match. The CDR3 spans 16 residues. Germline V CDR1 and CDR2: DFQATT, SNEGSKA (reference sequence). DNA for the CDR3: TGCAGTGCTAGATCCGTTGGCCAGGGGGTTAATGAAAAACTGTTTTTT. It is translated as CSARSVGQGVNEKLFF.

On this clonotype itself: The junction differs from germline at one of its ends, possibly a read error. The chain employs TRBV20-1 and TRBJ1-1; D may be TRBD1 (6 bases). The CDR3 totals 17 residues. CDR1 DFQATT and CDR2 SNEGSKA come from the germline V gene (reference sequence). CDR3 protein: CSLLDVSRTSGDTEALF. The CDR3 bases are TGCAGTCTGCTAGATGTCAGCAGGACCTCTGGGGACACTGAAGCTTTATTT.

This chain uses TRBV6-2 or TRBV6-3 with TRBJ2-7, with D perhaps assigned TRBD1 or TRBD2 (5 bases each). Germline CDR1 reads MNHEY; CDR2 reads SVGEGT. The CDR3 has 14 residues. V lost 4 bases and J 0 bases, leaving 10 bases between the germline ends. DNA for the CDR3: TGTGCCAGCAGTTTTGGTGGGGGCTCCTACGAGCAGTACTTC. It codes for CASSFGGGSYEQYF.

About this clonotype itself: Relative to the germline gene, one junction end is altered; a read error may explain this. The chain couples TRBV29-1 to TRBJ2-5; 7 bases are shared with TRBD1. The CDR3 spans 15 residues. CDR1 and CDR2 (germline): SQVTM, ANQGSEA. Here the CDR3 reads CSVEGDRGRAETRYF. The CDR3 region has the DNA TGCAGCGTTGAGGGGGACAGAGGCAGGGCAGAGACCCGGTACTTC.

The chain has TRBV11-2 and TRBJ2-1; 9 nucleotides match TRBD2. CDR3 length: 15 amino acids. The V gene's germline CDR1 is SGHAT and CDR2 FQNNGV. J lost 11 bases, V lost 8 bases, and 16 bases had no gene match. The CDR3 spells CASSRGRGGRNKQFF. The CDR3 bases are TGTGCCAGCTCCCGGGGGCGGGGGGGTAGGAATAAGCAGTTCTTC.

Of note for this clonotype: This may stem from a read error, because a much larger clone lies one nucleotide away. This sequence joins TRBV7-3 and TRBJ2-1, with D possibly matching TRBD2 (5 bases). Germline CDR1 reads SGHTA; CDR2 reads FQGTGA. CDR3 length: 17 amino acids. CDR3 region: CTSSLTPAGDYNNEEFF. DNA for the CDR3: TGTACCAGCAGCTTAACTCCAGCCGGTGACTACAACAATGAGGAGTTCTTC.

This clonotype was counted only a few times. The CDR3: CASRLTSGRSSEQFF. The CDR3 coding sequence is TGTGCCAGCAGGTTAACTAGCGGGAGGTCCAGTGAGCAGTTCTTC. This sequence joins TRBV6-5 and TRBJ2-1, with 12 bases that match TRBD2. V lost 6 bases and J lost 9; bases outside the gene matches: 9. This CDR3 spans 15 amino acids. Germline values: CDR1 MNHEY, CDR2 SVGAGI.

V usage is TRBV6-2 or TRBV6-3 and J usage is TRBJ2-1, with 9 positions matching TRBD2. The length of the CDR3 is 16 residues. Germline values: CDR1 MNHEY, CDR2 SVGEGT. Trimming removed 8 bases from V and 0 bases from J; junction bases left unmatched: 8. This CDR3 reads CASSREGVSSYNEQFF. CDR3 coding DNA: TGTGCCAGCTCGCGGGAGGGGGTTAGCTCCTACAATGAGCAGTTCTTC.

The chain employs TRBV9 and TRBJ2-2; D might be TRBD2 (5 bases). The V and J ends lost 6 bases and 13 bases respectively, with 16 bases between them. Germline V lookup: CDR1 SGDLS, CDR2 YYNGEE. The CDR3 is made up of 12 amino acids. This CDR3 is CASNLGVWGLFF. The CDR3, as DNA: TGTGCCAGCAACCTCGGGGTCTGGGGGCTGTTTTTT.

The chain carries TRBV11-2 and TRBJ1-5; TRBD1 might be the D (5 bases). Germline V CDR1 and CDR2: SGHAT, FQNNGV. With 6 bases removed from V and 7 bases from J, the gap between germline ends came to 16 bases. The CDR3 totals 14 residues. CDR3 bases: TGTGCCAGCAGTATGGGGGGAGGGACCCAGCCCCAGCATTTT. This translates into CASSMGGGTQPQHF.

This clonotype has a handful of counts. The CDR3 bases are TGTGCCAGCAGTTACTCAAGCCTCCCCACAGATACGCAGTATTTT. This translates into CASSYSSLPTDTQYF. The genes are TRBV6-2 or TRBV6-3 and TRBJ2-3; D remains unclear. Germline CDR1 is MNHEY and CDR2 is SVGEGT. V was pared by 0 bases and J by 2 bases, with 9 bases between. The CDR3 length is 15 residues.

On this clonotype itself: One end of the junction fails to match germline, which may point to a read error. The CDR3 region is CASILEGVGSYNKQFF. The CDR3 DNA is TGTGCCAGCATCTTAGAGGGGGTGGGATCCTACAATAAGCAGTTCTTC. The V gene is TRBV13, the J gene TRBJ2-1; TRBD1 might be the D (6 bases). CDR3 length equals 16 residues. Germline V CDR1 and CDR2: PRHDT, FYEKMQ (reference sequence).

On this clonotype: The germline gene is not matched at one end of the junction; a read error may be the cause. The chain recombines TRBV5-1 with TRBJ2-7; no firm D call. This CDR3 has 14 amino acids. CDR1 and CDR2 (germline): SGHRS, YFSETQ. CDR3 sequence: CARSSGTRAYEQYF. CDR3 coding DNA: TGCGCCAGGAGCTCGGGTACACGGGCCTACGAGCAGTACTTC.

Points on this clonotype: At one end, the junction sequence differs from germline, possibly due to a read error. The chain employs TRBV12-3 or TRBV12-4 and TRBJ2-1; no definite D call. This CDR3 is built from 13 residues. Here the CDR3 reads CGSSLHRYNEQFF. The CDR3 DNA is TGTGGCAGCAGTTTACACAGATACAATGAGCAGTTCTTC.

The CDR3 protein is CSARGDRQGSGAQYF. The CDR3 DNA sequence: TGCAGTGCTAGAGGGGATCGGCAGGGCTCAGGGGCCCAGTACTTC. The chain employs TRBV20-1 and TRBJ2-5; the D gene is possibly TRBD1 (6 bases). V gave up 1 base and J gave up 9 bases, with 21 bases separating them. The V gene's germline CDR1 is DFQATT and CDR2 SNEGSKA (reference sequence). The CDR3 totals 15 residues.

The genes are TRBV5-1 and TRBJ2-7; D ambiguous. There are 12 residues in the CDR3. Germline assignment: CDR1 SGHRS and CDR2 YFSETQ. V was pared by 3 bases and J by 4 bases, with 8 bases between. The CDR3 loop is CASSSESYEQYF. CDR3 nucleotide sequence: TGCGCCAGCAGCTCCGAGAGTTACGAGCAGTACTTC. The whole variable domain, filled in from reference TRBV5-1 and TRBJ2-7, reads KAGVTQTPRYLIKTRGQQVTLSCSPISGHRSVSWYQQTPGQGLQFLFEYFSETQRNKGNFPGRFSGRQFSNSRSEMNVSTLELGDSALYLCASSSESYEQYFGPGTRLTVT.

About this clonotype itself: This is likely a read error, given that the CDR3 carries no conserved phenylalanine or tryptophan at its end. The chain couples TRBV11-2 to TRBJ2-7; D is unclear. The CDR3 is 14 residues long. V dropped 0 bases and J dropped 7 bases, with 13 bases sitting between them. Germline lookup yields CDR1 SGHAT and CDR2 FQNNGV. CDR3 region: CASSLELGTEEQYY. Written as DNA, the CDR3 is TGTGCCAGCAGCTTAGAGCTAGGTACGGAAGAGCAGTACTAC.

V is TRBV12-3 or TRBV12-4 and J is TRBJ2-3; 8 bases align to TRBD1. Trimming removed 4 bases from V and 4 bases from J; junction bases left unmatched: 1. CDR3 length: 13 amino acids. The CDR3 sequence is CASSYRGADTQYF. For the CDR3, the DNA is TGTGCCAGCAGTTACAGGGGGGCAGATACGCAGTATTTT.

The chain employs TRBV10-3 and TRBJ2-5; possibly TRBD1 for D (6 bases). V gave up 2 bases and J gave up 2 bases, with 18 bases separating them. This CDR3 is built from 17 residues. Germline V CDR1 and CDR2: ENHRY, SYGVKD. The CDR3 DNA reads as TGTGCCATCAGTGAGACTGTAGGCAGGGGTGCTCAAGAGACCCAGTACTTC. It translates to CAISETVGRGAQETQYF.

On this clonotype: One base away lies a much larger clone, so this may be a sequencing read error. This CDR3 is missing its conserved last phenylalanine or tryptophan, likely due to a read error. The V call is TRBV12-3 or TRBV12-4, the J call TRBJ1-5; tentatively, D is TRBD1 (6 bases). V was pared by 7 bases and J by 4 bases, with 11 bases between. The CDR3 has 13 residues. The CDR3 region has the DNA TGTGCCAGCAATACAGGGACGAATCAGCCCCAGCATTAT. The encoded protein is CASNTGTNQPQHY.

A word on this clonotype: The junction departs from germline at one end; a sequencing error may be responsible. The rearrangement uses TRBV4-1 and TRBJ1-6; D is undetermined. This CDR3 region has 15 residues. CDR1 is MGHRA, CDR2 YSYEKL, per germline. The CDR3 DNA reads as TGCGCCAGCCAAAACCTGGCATCTGGGGTTTCATCCCCCCATTTT. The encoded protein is CASQNLASGVSSPHF.